This entry lists 23 T cell receptor beta chains sequenced from one sample in a study of T-cell memory formation after mild COVID-19 (dated by TCRdb to the early 2020s). Library preparation used 5' RACE. The sequencing machine was an Illumina NovaSeq 6000. The public reads were reprocessed in TCRdb via fastp at Q25 and MiXCR, keeping in-frame beta chains. CDR3 protein sequences are deduplicated, and each keeps its most common genes and DNA. Counted in this sample were tens of thousands of distinct CDR3 sequences; about a quarter of them appeared once. The ten largest make up 40% to 45% of the sample. The source material was PBMCs or a T cell subset sorted from them (not recorded which). The receptor set was obtained from a man aged 18 to 35 who had mild COVID-19 (a few samples of this study predate the infection). The sample titles of this study are shuffled in the database, so cell type and time point are left out; the donor was told from shared clones.

The chain has TRBV27 and TRBJ2-3, with 8 bases aligning to TRBD1. V shed 1 base and J 5 bases; nucleotides not matched to a gene: 8. Germline CDR1 and CDR2: MNHEY and SMNVEV (reference sequence). The CDR3 contains 16 residues. In DNA, the CDR3 is TGTGCCAGCAGTTTATTGCGGGCAGGGGGCATAGATACGCAGTATTTT. Its protein is CASSLLRAGGIDTQYF.

The gene calls are TRBV29-1 and TRBJ2-2; no firm D call. This CDR3 spans 13 amino acids. V was pared by 5 bases and J by 4 bases, with 11 bases between. In germline, CDR1 is SQVTM, CDR2 ANQGSEA. The DNA of the CDR3 is TGCAGCGTTTCGGCCACGCGCACCGGGGAGCTGTTTTTT. Its protein is CSVSATRTGELFF.

This chain links TRBV7-9 with TRBJ2-7, with TRBD1 identical over 9 bases. The germline CDR1 and CDR2 sequences are SEHNR and FQNEAQ (reference sequence). The V gene end was trimmed by 4 bases and the J gene end by 4 bases; junction bases not matched to a gene: 5. The CDR3 runs to 14 residues. The CDR3 DNA follows: TGTGCCAGCAGCTCCCGGGACAGGGCTTACGAGCAGTACTTC. Its translation is CASSSRDRAYEQYF.

This chain uses TRBV7-9 with TRBJ2-5; the D is unclear. V was trimmed by 0 bases and J by 3 bases, leaving 5 bases between them. The germline V gene has CDR1 SEHNR and CDR2 FQNEAQ (reference sequence). This CDR3 spans 13 amino acids. CDR3 sequence (DNA): TGTGCCAGCAGCTTAGCGCAGAAAGAGACCCAGTACTTC. It codes for CASSLAQKETQYF.

The genes are TRBV6-1 and TRBJ2-7; perhaps TRBD1 as D (6 bases). The CDR3 has 15 residues. The ends were cut back, 4 bases at V and 3 bases at J, with 16 bases in the middle. The germline CDR1 and CDR2 sequences are MNHNS and SASEGT. CDR3 sequence reads: CASSVSRDKLYEQYF. Here the CDR3 DNA reads TGTGCCAGCAGTGTCAGCCGGGACAAACTCTACGAGCAGTACTTC.

The V and J genes are TRBV2 and TRBJ2-7, with D hard to call. The CDR3 is 15 residues long. Between the trimmed V and J ends, which lost 1 base and 0 bases, there was a span of 10 bases. CDR1 and CDR2 (germline): SNHLY, FYNNEI. The DNA for the CDR3 is TGTGCCAGCAGTGAAGGGCTTTCCAACTCCTACGAGCAGTACTTC. Translating it yields CASSEGLSNSYEQYF.

This clonotype was seen ten or more times. This chain uses TRBV4-1 with TRBJ2-5; possibly TRBD2 for D (6 bases). V was shortened by 4 bases and J by 5 bases, with 14 bases between the two germline ends. CDR1 and CDR2 from the germline V gene are MGHRA and YSYEKL. CDR3 length: 14 residues. The CDR3 spells CASSRVGSGETQYF. The CDR3 DNA reads as TGCGCCAGCAGCCGGGTGGGAAGCGGGGAGACCCAGTACTTC.

The gene calls are TRBV7-3 and TRBJ2-7; 7 bases align to TRBD2. The V gene's germline CDR1 is SGHTA and CDR2 FQGTGA. The V and J ends lost 3 bases and 2 bases, in that order; junction bases with no gene match: 7. The CDR3 length is 15 residues. DNA of the CDR3: TGTGCCAGCAGCTTGGAGAGCGGGGATACCTACGAGCAGTACTTC. It is translated as CASSLESGDTYEQYF. The full variable domain, rest sourced from reference TRBV7-3 and TRBJ2-7, is GAGVSQTPSNKVTEKGKYVELRCDPISGHTALYWYRQSLGQGPEFLIYFQGTGAADDSGLPNDRFFAVRPEGSVSTLKIQRTERGDSAVYLCASSLESGDTYEQYFGPGTRLTVT.

V gene TRBV7-9 combines with J gene TRBJ2-1; perhaps TRBD2 as D (6 bases). Germline V CDR1 and CDR2: SEHNR, FQNEAQ (reference sequence). CDR3 length: 13 amino acids. The V and J ends lost 5 bases and 7 bases respectively, with 12 bases between them. The chain's CDR3 is CASSHGGRNEQFF. For the CDR3, the DNA is TGTGCCAGCAGCCATGGGGGGAGGAATGAGCAGTTCTTC.

J is TRBJ1-5 and V is TRBV7-9; TRBD1 might be the D (6 bases). The CDR3 covers 17 residues. Germline loops: CDR1 SEHNR, CDR2 FQNEAQ (reference sequence). V shed 4 bases and J shed 2 bases, with 18 bases lying between them. CDR3 amino acids: CASSWGQGVHGNQPQHF. For the CDR3, the DNA is TGTGCCAGCAGCTGGGGGCAGGGCGTCCACGGCAATCAGCCCCAGCATTTT. The entire variable domain, with the rest obtained from reference TRBV7-9 and TRBJ1-5, is as follows: DTGVSQNPRHKITKRGQNVTFRCDPISEHNRLYWYRQTLGQGPEFLTYFQNEAQLEKSRLLSDRFSAERPKGSFSTLEIQRTEQGDSAMYLCASSWGQGVHGNQPQHFGDGTRLSIL.

This clonotype has ten or more counts. The chain employs TRBV6-4 and TRBJ2-1, with TRBD1 identical over 7 bases. This CDR3 has 15 residues. Germline assignment: CDR1 MRHNA and CDR2 SNTAGT. V dropped 2 bases and J dropped 4; count of bases not matched to a gene: 5. CDR3 DNA sequence: TGTGCCAGCAGTGACCGGGACAGTTCTTACAATGAGCAGTTCTTC. This translates into CASSDRDSSYNEQFF.

The chain recombines TRBV5-6 with TRBJ1-1, with a tentative D call TRBD1 (6 bases). Per germline, CDR1 SGHDT and CDR2 YYEEEE. Trimming stripped 2 bases from V and 1 base from J, with 15 bases between. The CDR3 is made up of 16 amino acids. CDR3 protein: CASSFSWRGKNTEAFF. The CDR3 region has the DNA TGTGCCAGCAGCTTTTCCTGGAGGGGGAAGAACACTGAAGCTTTCTTT.

This clonotype turned up a few times. CDR3 residues: CSAQHDRTVPYEQYF. Here the CDR3 DNA reads TGCAGTGCTCAACACGACAGGACCGTCCCCTACGAGCAGTACTTC. V and J are TRBV20-1 and TRBJ2-7, with D perhaps matching TRBD1 (6 bases). Germline CDR1 reads DFQATT; CDR2 reads SNEGSKA (reference sequence). CDR3 length: 15 residues. The ends were cut back, 5 bases at V and 2 bases at J, with 19 bases in the middle.

This clonotype appeared many times. This sequence joins TRBV4-1 and TRBJ2-1, with 10 bases that match TRBD2. This CDR3 spans 16 amino acids. The V and J ends lost 2 bases and 8 bases, in that order; junction bases with no gene match: 9. Germline V gene data show CDR1 as MGHRA and CDR2 as YSYEKL. CDR3 amino acids: CASSQPAGGLLDEQFF. CDR3 DNA sequence: TGCGCCAGCAGCCAACCAGCGGGGGGGCTCTTGGATGAGCAGTTCTTC.

The chain combines TRBV6-5 with TRBJ1-1; D is unresolved. The CDR3 runs to 17 residues. V was clipped by 5 bases and J by 11 bases, with 30 bases between them. Germline CDR1 reads MNHEY; CDR2 reads SVGAGI. CDR3 loop: CASSQRRGSLGSGAAFF. CDR3 nucleotide sequence: TGTGCCAGCAGTCAGAGAAGAGGGTCTCTGGGTTCTGGAGCGGCTTTCTTT.

This clonotype was picked up a small number of times. This chain links TRBV6-6 with TRBJ2-7, with D possibly being TRBD2 (6 bases). Germline values: CDR1 MNHNY, CDR2 SVGAGI (reference sequence). V was trimmed by 6 bases and J by 0 bases, leaving 15 bases between them. The CDR3 extends over 15 amino acids. The CDR3 DNA sequence: TGTGCCAGCAGACTACGGGACTGGAGCTCCTACGAGCAGTACTTC. Amino acids: CASRLRDWSSYEQYF.

V and J are TRBV29-1 and TRBJ1-2; 7 bases line up with TRBD1. Trimming removed 7 bases from V and 7 bases from J; junction bases left unmatched: 9. Germline lookup yields CDR1 SQVTM and CDR2 ANQGSEA. The CDR3 is 12 residues long. CDR3 in amino acids: CSALTGMGGYTF. The CDR3 nucleotides read TGCAGCGCCCTGACAGGGATGGGTGGCTACACCTTC.

The gene calls are TRBV24-1 and TRBJ1-2; D is perhaps TRBD1 (5 bases). Per the germline V gene, CDR1 is KGHDR and CDR2 is SFDVKD. The CDR3 loop spans 16 amino acids. V lost 4 bases to trimming and J lost 8 bases, with 22 bases between them. The chain's CDR3 is CATSEPRDEEIRGYTF. The CDR3 coding sequence is TGTGCCACCAGTGAACCGCGGGACGAAGAAATTAGGGGCTACACCTTC.

The chain combines TRBV4-3 with TRBJ2-7, with D possibly being TRBD2 (6 bases). V dropped 4 bases and J dropped 2 bases, with 15 bases sitting between them. The CDR3 is 15 amino acids. Germline CDR1 and CDR2: LGHNA and YSLEER. Written as DNA, the CDR3 is TGCGCCAGCAGCCCCTCCCGAACGGGGGCCTACGAGCAGTACTTC. Residues: CASSPSRTGAYEQYF.

This chain connects TRBV20-1 to TRBJ2-1, with D perhaps TRBD1 or TRBD2 (5 bases each). Germline lookup yields CDR1 DFQATT and CDR2 SNEGSKA (reference sequence). This CDR3 spans 13 amino acids. The V end was cut by 6 bases, the J end by 2 bases, with 11 bases between. The CDR3: CSADQGAYNEQFF. The CDR3 DNA sequence: TGCAGTGCGGACCAGGGAGCCTACAATGAGCAGTTCTTC.

The chain carries TRBV4-3 and TRBJ1-2; D may be TRBD1 (5 bases). V was trimmed by 3 bases and J by 7 bases, leaving 12 bases between them. The CDR3 sequence is 13 residues long. Germline CDR1 reads LGHNA; CDR2 reads YSLEER. The CDR3 spells CASSHMAGGGYTF. The CDR3 DNA is TGCGCCAGCAGCCACATGGCGGGGGGTGGCTACACCTTC.

The rearrangement uses TRBV20-1 and TRBJ2-1; maybe TRBD2 (6 bases). The CDR3 has 13 residues. Germline V CDR1 and CDR2: DFQATT, SNEGSKA (reference sequence). V lost 8 bases to trimming and J lost 2 bases, with 13 bases between them. CDR3 amino acids: CSLRTTTYNEQFF. The DNA of the CDR3 is TGCAGTCTGAGGACTACAACCTACAATGAGCAGTTCTTC.

The chain recombines TRBV12-3 or TRBV12-4 with TRBJ2-3; D may be TRBD2 (7 bases). Trimming stripped 3 bases from V and 3 bases from J, with 16 bases between. This CDR3 comprises 16 residues. CDR3 protein: CASSFGGGAWTDTQYF. CDR3 nucleotide sequence: TGTGCCAGCAGTTTTGGGGGGGGCGCGTGGACAGATACGCAGTATTTT.